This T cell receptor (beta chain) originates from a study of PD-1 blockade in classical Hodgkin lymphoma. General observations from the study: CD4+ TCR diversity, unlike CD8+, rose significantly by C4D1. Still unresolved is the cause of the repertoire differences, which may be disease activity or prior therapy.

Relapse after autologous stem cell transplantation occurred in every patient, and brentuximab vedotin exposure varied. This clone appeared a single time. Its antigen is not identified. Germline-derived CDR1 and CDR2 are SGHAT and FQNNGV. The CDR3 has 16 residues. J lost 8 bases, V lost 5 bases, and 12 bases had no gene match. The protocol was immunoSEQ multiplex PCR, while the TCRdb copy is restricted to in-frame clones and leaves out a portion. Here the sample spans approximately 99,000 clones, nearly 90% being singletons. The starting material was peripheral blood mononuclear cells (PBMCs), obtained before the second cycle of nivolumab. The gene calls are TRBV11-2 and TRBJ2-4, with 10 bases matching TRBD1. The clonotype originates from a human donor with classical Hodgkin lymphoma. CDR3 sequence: CASSRSRGTGEYIQYF. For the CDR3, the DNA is TGTGCCAGCAGCCGAAGCAGAGGGACAGGGGAATACATTCAGTACTTC.